The present T cell receptor beta chain was sequenced within a study of blood T cell repertoires in COVID-19. About the study: The United States, Italy and Spain supplied acute and convalescent COVID-19 samples. In each case, the material was cDNA or gDNA derived from T cells, B-cell-depleted T cells, or PBMCs.

The CDR3 has 17 amino acids. In the authors' methods: It was from reference gene primer amplification that nucleated cell counts were estimated. Only in-frame clones appear in the TCRdb table, and some are missing; sequencing was by immunoSEQ multiplex PCR. For V, J and clone size, that table is used; D and trimming come from the DNA. The repertoire has under 300,000 clones, roughly 84% of them found once; the top ten carry approximately 4%. J is TRBJ1-5 and V is TRBV21-1. TRBV21-1 is marked as a pseudogene. The sequence derives from a woman between 40 and 50 years old with active or convalescent COVID-19. The source material was peripheral blood. In DNA, the CDR3 is TGTGCCAGCAGCAAAAGGGGGAGGGGGGACGGCAATCAGCCCCAGCATTTT. Protein product: CASSKRGRGDGNQPQHF.